The source of this TCR beta chain is a study of CD8 T cells in Susac syndrome. Reverse transcription of roughly 0.45 to 1 ug RNA was carried out with random hexamers. Amplification of TCR beta CDR3 used immunoSEQ multiplex PCR across 54 Vbeta and 13 Jbeta. TCRdb reprocessed the immunoSEQ multiplex PCR reads via MiXCR and lists one record per CDR3 protein. This table has some 120,000 distinct CDR3 sequences, 90% to 95% appearing once. Trimming removed 3 bases from V and 7 bases from J, with 10 bases in between. The germline gives CDR1 SQVTM, CDR2 ANQGSEA. CDR3 length: 11 amino acids. High-throughput TCR beta sequencing covered peripheral CD8+ and CD4+ T cells.

Sequenced input: CD4+ T cells from PBMCs. The clonotype comes from a human donor in good health. The V call is TRBV29-1, the J call TRBJ2-7; a possible D gene is TRBD2 (7 bases). DNA of the CDR3: TGCAGCGTTGACAGGGGAGGGGAGCAGTACTTC. This gives the protein CSVDRGGEQYF.